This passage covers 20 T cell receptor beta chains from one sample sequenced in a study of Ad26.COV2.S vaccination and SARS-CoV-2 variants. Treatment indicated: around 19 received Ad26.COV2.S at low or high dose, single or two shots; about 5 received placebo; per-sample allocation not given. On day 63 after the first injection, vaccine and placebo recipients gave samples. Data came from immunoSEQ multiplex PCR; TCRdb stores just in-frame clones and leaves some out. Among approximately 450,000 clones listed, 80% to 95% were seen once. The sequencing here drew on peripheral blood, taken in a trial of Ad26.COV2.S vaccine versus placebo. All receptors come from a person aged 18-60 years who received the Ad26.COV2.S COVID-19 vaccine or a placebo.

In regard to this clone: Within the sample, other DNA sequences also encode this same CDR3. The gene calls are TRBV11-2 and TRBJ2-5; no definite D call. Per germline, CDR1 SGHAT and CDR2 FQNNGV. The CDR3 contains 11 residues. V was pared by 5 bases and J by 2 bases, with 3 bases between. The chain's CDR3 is CASSIQETQYF. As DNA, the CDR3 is TGTGCCAGCAGCATACAAGAGACCCAGTACTTC.

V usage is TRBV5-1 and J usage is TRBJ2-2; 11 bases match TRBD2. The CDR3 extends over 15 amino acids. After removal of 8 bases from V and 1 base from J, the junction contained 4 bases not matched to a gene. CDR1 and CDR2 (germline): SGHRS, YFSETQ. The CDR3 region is CASNGLAGNTGELFF. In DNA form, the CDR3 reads TGCGCCAGTAACGGACTAGCGGGGAACACCGGGGAGCTGTTTTTT.

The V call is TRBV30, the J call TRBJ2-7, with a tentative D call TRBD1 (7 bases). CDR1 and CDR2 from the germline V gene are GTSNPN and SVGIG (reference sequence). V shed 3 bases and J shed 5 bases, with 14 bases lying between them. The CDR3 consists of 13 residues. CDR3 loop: CAWSAGQRDEQYF. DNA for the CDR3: TGTGCCTGGAGCGCGGGACAGCGCGACGAGCAGTACTTC.

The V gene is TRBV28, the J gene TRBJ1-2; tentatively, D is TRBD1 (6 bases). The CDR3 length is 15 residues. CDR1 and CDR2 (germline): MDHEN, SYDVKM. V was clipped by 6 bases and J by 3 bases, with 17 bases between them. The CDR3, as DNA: TGTGCCAGCAGCATTGGGGGGGCCAAAGACTATGGCTACACCTTC. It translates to CASSIGGAKDYGYTF.

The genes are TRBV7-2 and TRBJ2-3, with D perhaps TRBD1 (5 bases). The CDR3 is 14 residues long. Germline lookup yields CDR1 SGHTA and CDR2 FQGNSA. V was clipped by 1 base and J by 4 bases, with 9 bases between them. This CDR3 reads CASSLGQLPDTQYF. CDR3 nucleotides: TGTGCCAGCAGCTTAGGACAGTTACCAGATACGCAGTATTTT.

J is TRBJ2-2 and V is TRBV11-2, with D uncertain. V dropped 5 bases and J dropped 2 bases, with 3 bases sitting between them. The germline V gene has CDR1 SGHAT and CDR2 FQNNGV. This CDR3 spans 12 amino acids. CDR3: CASSANTGELFF. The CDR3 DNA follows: TGTGCCAGCAGCGCCAACACCGGGGAGCTGTTTTTT.

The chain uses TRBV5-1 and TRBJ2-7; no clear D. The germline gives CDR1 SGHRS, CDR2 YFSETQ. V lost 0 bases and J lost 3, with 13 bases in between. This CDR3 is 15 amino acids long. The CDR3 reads CASSLAGTALYEQYF. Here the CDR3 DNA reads TGCGCCAGCAGCTTGGCCGGTACAGCTCTCTACGAGCAGTACTTC.

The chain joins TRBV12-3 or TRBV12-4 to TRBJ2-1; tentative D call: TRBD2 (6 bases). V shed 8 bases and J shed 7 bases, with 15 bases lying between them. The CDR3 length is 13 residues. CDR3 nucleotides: TGTGCCAGCGGCTGGCTAGCGACGAATGAGCAGTTCTTC. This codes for CASGWLATNEQFF.

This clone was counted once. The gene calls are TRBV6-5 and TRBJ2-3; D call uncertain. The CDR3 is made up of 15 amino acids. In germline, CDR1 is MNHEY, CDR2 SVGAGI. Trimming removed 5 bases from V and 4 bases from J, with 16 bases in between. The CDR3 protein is CASSISTRASDTQYF. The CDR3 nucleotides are TGTGCCAGCAGTATTTCGACCCGGGCGTCAGATACGCAGTATTTT.

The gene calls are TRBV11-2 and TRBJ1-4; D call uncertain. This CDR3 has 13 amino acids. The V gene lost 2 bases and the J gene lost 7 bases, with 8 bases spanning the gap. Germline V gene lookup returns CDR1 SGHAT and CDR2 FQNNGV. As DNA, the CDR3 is TGTGCCAGCAGCTTATCCCGAGGTGAAAAACTGTTTTTT. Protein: CASSLSRGEKLFF.

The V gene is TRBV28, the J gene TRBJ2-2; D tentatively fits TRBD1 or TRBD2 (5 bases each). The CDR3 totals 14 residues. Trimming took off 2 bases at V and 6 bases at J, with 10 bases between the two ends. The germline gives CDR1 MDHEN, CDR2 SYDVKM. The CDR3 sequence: CASSLMLGAGELFF. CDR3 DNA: TGTGCCAGCAGTTTAATGTTGGGGGCCGGGGAGCTGTTTTTT.

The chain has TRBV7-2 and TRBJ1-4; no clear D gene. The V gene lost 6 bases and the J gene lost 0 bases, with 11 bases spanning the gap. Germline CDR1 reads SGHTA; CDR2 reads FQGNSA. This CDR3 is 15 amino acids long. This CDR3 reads CASRRDRATNEKLFF. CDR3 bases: TGTGCCAGCAGACGCGATAGGGCAACTAATGAAAAACTGTTTTTT.

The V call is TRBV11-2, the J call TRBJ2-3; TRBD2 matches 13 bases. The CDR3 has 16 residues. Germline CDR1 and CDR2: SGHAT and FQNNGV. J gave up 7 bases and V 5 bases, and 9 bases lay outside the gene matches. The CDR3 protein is CASSAGLAGFFNTQYF. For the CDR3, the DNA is TGTGCCAGCAGCGCGGGACTAGCGGGATTCTTCAATACGCAGTATTTT.

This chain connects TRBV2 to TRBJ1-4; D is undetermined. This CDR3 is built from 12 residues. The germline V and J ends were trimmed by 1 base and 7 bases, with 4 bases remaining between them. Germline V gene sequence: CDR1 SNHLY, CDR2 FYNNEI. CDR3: CASSEVTEKLFF. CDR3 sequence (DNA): TGTGCCAGCAGTGAAGTTACTGAAAAACTGTTTTTT.

Here the CDR3 DNA reads TGTGCCAGTAGTATAGATTACGCGGGACGTCTGTTTAGTAGCAATCAGCCCCAGCATTTT. It is translated as CASSIDYAGRLFSSNQPQHF. The chain recombines TRBV19 with TRBJ1-5; D might be TRBD1 (5 bases). This CDR3 region has 20 residues. V was clipped by 0 bases and J by 0 bases, with 21 bases between them. Germline assignment: CDR1 LNHDA and CDR2 SQIVND (reference sequence). The full variable domain, its missing parts supplied by reference TRBV19 and TRBJ1-5, is DGGITQSPKYLFRKEGQNVTLSCEQNLNHDAMYWYRQDPGQGLRLIYYSQIVNDFQKGDIAEGYSVSREKKESFPLTVTSAQKNPTAFYLCASSIDYAGRLFSSNQPQHFGDGTRLSIL.

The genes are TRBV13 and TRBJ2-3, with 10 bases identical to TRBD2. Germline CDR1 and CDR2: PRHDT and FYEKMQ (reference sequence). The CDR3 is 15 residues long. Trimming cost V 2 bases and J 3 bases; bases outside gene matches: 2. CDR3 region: CASSLKAGGTDTQYF. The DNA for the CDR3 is TGTGCCAGCAGCTTAAAAGCGGGAGGGACAGATACGCAGTATTTT.

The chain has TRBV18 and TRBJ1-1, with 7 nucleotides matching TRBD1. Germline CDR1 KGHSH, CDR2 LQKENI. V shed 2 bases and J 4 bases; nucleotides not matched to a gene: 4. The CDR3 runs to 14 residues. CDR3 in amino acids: CASSPGAGGTEAFF. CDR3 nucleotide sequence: TGTGCCAGCTCACCAGGGGCAGGGGGCACTGAAGCTTTCTTT.

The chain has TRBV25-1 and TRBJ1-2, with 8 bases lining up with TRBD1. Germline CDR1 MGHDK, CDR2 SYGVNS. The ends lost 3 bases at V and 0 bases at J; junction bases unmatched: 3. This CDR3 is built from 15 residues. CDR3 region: CASSDGTGANYGYTF. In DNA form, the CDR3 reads TGTGCCAGCAGTGACGGGACAGGAGCTAACTATGGCTACACCTTC.

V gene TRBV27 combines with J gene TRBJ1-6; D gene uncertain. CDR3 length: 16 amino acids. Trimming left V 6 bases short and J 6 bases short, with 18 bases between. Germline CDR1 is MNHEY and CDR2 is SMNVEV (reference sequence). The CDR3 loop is CASRNIQEARNSPLHF. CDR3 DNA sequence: TGTGCCAGCAGAAACATCCAGGAGGCTCGTAATTCACCCCTCCACTTT.

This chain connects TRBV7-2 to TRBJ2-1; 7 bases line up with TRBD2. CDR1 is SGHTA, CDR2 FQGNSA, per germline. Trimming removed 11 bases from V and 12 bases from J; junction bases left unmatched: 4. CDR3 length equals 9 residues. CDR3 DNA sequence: TGTGCCGGTGGGGGGGGGCAGTTCTTC. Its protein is CAGGGGQFF.